The 18 T cell receptor beta chains given below trace back to one sample, sequenced in a study of beta chain features in type 1 diabetes. All of the isolated RNA was reverse transcribed, so expressed TCRB transcripts were sequenced. Only in-frame clones appear in the TCRdb table, and some are missing; sequencing was by immunoSEQ multiplex PCR. The sample records 300,000 to 350,000 clones, roughly 15% being singletons. The specimen was central memory CD4+ T cells from blood. The receptors here all came from a young man in good health.

The genes are TRBV5-1 and TRBJ2-5; 9 nucleotides align to TRBD2. The CDR3 spans 13 residues. Trimming took 7 bases from V and 4 from J; bases not matched to a gene: 5. The germline V gene encodes CDR1 SGHRS and CDR2 YFSETQ. The CDR3 region has the DNA TGCGCCAGCGCGGGGGGGCTCGGAGAGACCCAGTACTTC. Translating gives CASAGGLGETQYF.

CDR3 sequence: CASSVNHLRDRHPSYEQYF. DNA for the CDR3: TGTGCCAGCAGCGTTAACCACCTCCGGGACAGGCACCCCTCCTACGAGCAGTACTTC. The rearrangement uses TRBV11-2 and TRBJ2-7, with 8 nucleotides matching TRBD1. Germline-derived CDR1 and CDR2 are SGHAT and FQNNGV. This CDR3 has 19 residues. Trimming cost V 5 bases and J 0 bases; bases outside gene matches: 18. The variable domain in full, with the rest retrieved from reference TRBV11-2 and TRBJ2-7, is EAGVAQSPRYKIIEKRQSVAFWCNPISGHATLYWYQQILGQGPKLLIQFQNNGVVDDSQLPKDRFSAERLKGVDSTLKIQPAKLEDSAVYLCASSVNHLRDRHPSYEQYFGPGTRLTVT.

To note about this clone: The sample holds other DNA sequences that translate to the same CDR3. J is TRBJ2-5 and V is TRBV9; 9 nucleotides match TRBD1. CDR3 length equals 14 residues. The germline V gene encodes CDR1 SGDLS and CDR2 YYNGEE. The trim removed 2 bases at V and 2 bases at J, leaving 1 base unmatched. The CDR3 region is CASSVGQGQETQYF. The DNA of the CDR3 is TGTGCCAGCAGCGTTGGACAGGGGCAAGAGACCCAGTACTTC.

This clone was counted a few times. V usage is TRBV4-2 and J usage is TRBJ1-1; D unclear. Trimming stripped 1 base from V and 3 bases from J, with 6 bases between. Germline CDR1 reads LGHNA; CDR2 reads YNFKEQ. The CDR3 spans 13 residues. The CDR3 here is CASSQVLDTEAFF. The CDR3 coding sequence is TGTGCCAGCAGCCAAGTGTTGGACACTGAAGCTTTCTTT.

V usage is TRBV6-1 and J usage is TRBJ1-2; 7 nucleotides match TRBD1. The germline CDR1 and CDR2 sequences are MNHNS and SASEGT. The V gene end was trimmed by 4 bases and the J gene end by 4 bases; junction bases not matched to a gene: 6. This CDR3 has 14 amino acids. In DNA, the CDR3 is TGTGCCAGCAGTGCCGGGACAGCTTTCTATGGCTACACCTTC. Encoded protein: CASSAGTAFYGYTF.

V usage is TRBV7-2 and J usage is TRBJ2-1; TRBD2 agrees at 8 bases. Germline lookup yields CDR1 SGHTA and CDR2 FQGNSA. CDR3 size: 12 residues. V shed 5 bases and J 10 bases; nucleotides not matched to a gene: 4. The chain's CDR3 is CASSPIAGEQFF. CDR3 DNA sequence: TGTGCCAGCAGCCCGATAGCGGGAGAGCAGTTCTTC.

On this clone itself: The junction differs from germline at one of its ends, possibly a read error. The rearrangement joins TRBV4-1 to TRBJ1-3, with D tentatively TRBD1 (6 bases). The CDR3 runs to 17 residues. Germline CDR1 is MGHRA and CDR2 is YSYEKL. CDR3 residues: CASSQEDSPVSENTVYF. The CDR3 nucleotides read TGCGCCAGCAGCCAAGAGGACAGTCCCGTCTCTGAAAACACCGTATATTTT.

This clone was picked up a small number of times. The gene calls are TRBV5-1 and TRBJ1-5; D uncertain. This CDR3 has 13 amino acids. The germline gives CDR1 SGHRS, CDR2 YFSETQ. V was shortened by 4 bases and J by 3 bases, with 8 bases between the two germline ends. The CDR3 sequence: CASSPLPNQPQHF. CDR3 in DNA: TGCGCCAGCAGCCCCCTGCCCAATCAGCCCCAGCATTTT.

The chain employs TRBV27 and TRBJ2-7; D is undetermined. The CDR3 is 15 amino acids. Trimming cost V 2 bases and J 0 bases, with 11 bases left between them. Germline V lookup: CDR1 MNHEY, CDR2 SMNVEV (reference sequence). CDR3 in amino acids: CASSLQGISSYEQYF. DNA of the CDR3: TGTGCCAGCAGTTTACAAGGGATTAGCTCCTACGAGCAGTACTTC.

The sample holds a few counts of this clone. The rearrangement links TRBV9 to TRBJ2-1; TRBD2 agrees at 8 bases. The V and J ends lost 0 bases and 5 bases, in that order; junction bases with no gene match: 4. The CDR3 is 15 residues long. The germline CDR1 and CDR2 sequences are SGDLS and YYNGEE. CDR3 protein: CASSVGNSGDNEQFF. In DNA form, the CDR3 reads TGTGCCAGCAGCGTAGGAAATAGCGGGGACAATGAGCAGTTCTTC.

The V gene is TRBV30, the J gene TRBJ1-3; 7 nucleotides line up with TRBD1. J gave up 0 bases and V 2 bases, and 7 bases lay outside the gene matches. The germline gives CDR1 GTSNPN, CDR2 SVGIG (reference sequence). The CDR3 has 16 residues. CDR3 sequence reads: CAWSPDDRASGNTIYF. DNA for the CDR3: TGTGCCTGGAGTCCGGACGACAGGGCCTCTGGAAACACCATATATTTT.

There are a few counts of this clone. The CDR3 region has the DNA TGTGCCAGCAGCTTGGAGGAGGGGCTCACTGAAGCTTTCTTT. Protein sequence: CASSLEEGLTEAFF. The chain employs TRBV5-4 and TRBJ1-1; D possibly corresponds to TRBD1 (5 bases). V lost 0 bases, J lost 4 bases, and 10 bases lay in between. Germline CDR1 reads SGHNT; CDR2 reads YYREEE (reference sequence). This CDR3 is 14 amino acids long.

The chain employs TRBV27 and TRBJ2-6; 10 bases match TRBD1. CDR1 and CDR2 (germline): MNHEY, SMNVEV (reference sequence). V shed 6 bases, J shed 0 bases, and the junction held 2 bases outside the gene matches. This CDR3 has 16 amino acids. In DNA, the CDR3 is TGTGCCAGCAGGAGGACAGGGGGCTCTGGGGCCAACGTCCTGACTTTC. Translation: CASRRTGGSGANVLTF.

The chain recombines TRBV2 with TRBJ2-7, with a tentative D call TRBD2 (6 bases). The CDR3 contains 13 residues. V was trimmed by 6 bases and J by 4 bases, leaving 13 bases between them. From germline, CDR1 is SNHLY and CDR2 FYNNEI. CDR3 loop: CASRSAGRYEQYF. Here the CDR3 DNA reads TGTGCCAGCAGGTCCGCGGGGAGATACGAGCAGTACTTC.

This clone came up a few times. This chain links TRBV6-5 with TRBJ2-2; 14 bases align to TRBD2. Germline lookup yields CDR1 MNHEY and CDR2 SVGAGI. This CDR3 is built from 16 residues. Losses at the gene ends were 4 bases for V and 4 bases for J; bases not matched to a gene: 2. CDR3 sequence (DNA): TGTGCCAGCAGTTGGACTAGCGGGAGGTTCACCGGGGAGCTGTTTTTT. It codes for CASSWTSGRFTGELFF.

The chain links TRBV19 to TRBJ2-2; 9 nucleotides match TRBD1. V was clipped by 5 bases and J by 5 bases; unmatched bases: 9. This CDR3 is 16 amino acids long. Germline V gives CDR1 LNHDA, CDR2 SQIVND (reference sequence). CDR3 DNA sequence: TGTGCCAGTAGTCGTACAGGGGGCCGGGTAACCGGGGAGCTGTTTTTT. Translation: CASSRTGGRVTGELFF.

This clone was observed at least ten times. The chain is built from TRBV7-2 and TRBJ2-3; D is unclear. The CDR3 length is 14 residues. CDR1 is SGHTA, CDR2 FQGNSA, per germline. V was shortened by 9 bases and J by 3 bases, with 16 bases between the two germline ends. The CDR3 region is CASRGRASTDTQYF. In DNA form, the CDR3 reads TGTGCCAGTAGAGGTAGGGCCTCGACAGATACGCAGTATTTT.

This clone was found many times. The rearrangement uses TRBV7-2 and TRBJ2-3; 8 nucleotides line up with TRBD2. The CDR3 runs to 13 residues. V was pared by 8 bases and J by 9 bases, with 10 bases of the junction left unmatched. Germline CDR1 and CDR2: SGHTA and FQGNSA. DNA of the CDR3: TGTGCCAGCGGGACTAGTCCCGGAGTCACGCAGTATTTT. This translates into CASGTSPGVTQYF.